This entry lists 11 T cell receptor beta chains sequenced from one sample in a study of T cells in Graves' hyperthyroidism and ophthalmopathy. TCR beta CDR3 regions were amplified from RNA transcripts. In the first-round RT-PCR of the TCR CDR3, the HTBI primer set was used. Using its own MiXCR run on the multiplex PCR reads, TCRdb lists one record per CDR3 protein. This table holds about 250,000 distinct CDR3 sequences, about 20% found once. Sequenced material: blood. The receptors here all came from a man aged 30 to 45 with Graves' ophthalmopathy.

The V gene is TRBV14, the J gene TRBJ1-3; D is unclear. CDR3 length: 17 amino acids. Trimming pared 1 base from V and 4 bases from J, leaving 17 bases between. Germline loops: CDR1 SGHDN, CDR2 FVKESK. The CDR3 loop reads CASSQGPAAVSGNTIYF. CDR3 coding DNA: TGTGCCAGCAGCCAAGGACCGGCGGCAGTATCGGGAAACACCATATATTTT. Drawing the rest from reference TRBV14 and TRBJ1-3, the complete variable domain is EAGVTQFPSHSVIEKGQTVTLRCDPISGHDNLYWYRRVMGKEIKFLLHFVKESKQDESGMPNNRFLAERTGGTYSTLKVQPAELEDSGVYFCASSQGPAAVSGNTIYFGEGSWLTVV.

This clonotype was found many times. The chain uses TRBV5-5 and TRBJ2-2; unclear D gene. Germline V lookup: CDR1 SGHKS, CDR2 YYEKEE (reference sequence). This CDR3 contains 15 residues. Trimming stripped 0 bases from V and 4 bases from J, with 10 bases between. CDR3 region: CASSLVGDITGELFF. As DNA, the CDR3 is TGTGCCAGCAGCTTGGTAGGAGATATCACCGGGGAGCTGTTTTTT.

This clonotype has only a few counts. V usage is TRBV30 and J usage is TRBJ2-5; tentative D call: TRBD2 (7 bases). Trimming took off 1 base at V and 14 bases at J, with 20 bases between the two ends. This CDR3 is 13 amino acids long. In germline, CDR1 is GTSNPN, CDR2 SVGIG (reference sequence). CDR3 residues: CAWSGTRGGPLYF. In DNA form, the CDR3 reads TGTGCCTGGAGTGGAACACGCGGGGGCCCCCTTTACTTC.

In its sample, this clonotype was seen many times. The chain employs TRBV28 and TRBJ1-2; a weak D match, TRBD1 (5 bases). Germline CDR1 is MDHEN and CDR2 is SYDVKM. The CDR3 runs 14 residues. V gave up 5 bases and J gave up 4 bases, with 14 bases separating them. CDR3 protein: CASSPTVGVYGYTF. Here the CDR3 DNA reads TGTGCCAGCAGTCCGACTGTGGGGGTCTATGGCTACACCTTC.

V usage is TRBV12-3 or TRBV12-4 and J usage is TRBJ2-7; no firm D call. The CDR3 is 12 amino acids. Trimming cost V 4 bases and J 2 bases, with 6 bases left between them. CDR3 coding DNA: TGTGCCAGCAGTTACCGCGCCTACGAGCAGTACTTC. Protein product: CASSYRAYEQYF.

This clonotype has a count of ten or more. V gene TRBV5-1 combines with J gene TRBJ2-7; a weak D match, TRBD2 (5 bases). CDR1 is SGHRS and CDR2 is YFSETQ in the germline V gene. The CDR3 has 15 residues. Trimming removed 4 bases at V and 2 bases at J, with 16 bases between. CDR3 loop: CASSQSGSATYEQYF. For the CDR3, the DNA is TGCGCCAGCAGCCAATCTGGGAGTGCCACCTACGAGCAGTACTTC.

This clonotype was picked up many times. The CDR3 sequence is CASSEGPTSSLYGYTF. CDR3 bases: TGTGCCAGCAGTGAAGGTCCTACAAGCTCCCTTTATGGCTACACCTTC. This sequence joins TRBV6-1 and TRBJ1-2; no firm D call. This CDR3 region has 16 residues. The V gene's germline CDR1 is MNHNS and CDR2 SASEGT. V lost 1 base to trimming and J lost 5 bases, with 17 bases between them.

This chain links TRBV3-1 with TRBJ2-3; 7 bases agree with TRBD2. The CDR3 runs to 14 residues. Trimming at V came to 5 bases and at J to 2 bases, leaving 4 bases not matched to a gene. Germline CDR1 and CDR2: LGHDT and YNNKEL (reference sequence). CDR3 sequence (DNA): TGTGCCAGCAGCGCCGGGACTAACACAGATACGCAGTATTTT. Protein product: CASSAGTNTDTQYF.

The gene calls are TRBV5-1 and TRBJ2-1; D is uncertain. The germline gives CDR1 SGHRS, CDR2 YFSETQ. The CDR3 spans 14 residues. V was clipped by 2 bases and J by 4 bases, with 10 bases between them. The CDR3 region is CASSFGHQYNEQFF. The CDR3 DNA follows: TGCGCCAGCAGCTTCGGTCACCAATACAATGAGCAGTTCTTC.

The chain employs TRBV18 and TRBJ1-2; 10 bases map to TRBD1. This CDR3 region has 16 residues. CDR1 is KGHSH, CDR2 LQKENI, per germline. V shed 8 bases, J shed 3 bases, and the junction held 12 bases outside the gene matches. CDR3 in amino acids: CASDAPSGTGDYGYTF. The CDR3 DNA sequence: TGTGCCAGCGACGCGCCTTCCGGGACAGGGGACTATGGCTACACCTTC.

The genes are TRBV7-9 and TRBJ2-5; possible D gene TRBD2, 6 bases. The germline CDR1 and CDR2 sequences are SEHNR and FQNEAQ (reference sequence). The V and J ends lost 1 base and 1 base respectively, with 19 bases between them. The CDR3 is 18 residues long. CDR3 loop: CASSLGGAGLGPQETQYF. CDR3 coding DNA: TGTGCCAGCAGCTTAGGAGGGGCGGGGCTTGGACCCCAAGAGACCCAGTACTTC.